The 14 T cell receptor beta chains presented below share a single source sample, sequenced in a study of cytomegalovirus exposure and HLA in healthy donors (dated by TCRdb to 2016 to 2017). Preparation of the library involved the immunoSEQ multiplex PCR assay. For the multiplex PCR, a mixture combining 60 forward primers for TCR Vbeta segments and 13 reverse primers for TCR Jbeta segments was used. TCRdb re-hosts the immuneACCESS table, in-frame sequences only. Its copies lack some clones; in the studies checked, an unresolved V gene accounts for under half of them, and the cause for the rest is not known. The table for this sample lists approximately 130,000 clones; around four fifths of them were counted only once. Clones ranked in the top ten supply about 7.5% of the sample. Material for sequencing was PBMCs. These receptor sequences come from a woman aged 45 to 65 in good health and CMV-seropositive.

This sequence joins TRBV5-3 and TRBJ2-1; tentatively, D is TRBD1 (6 bases). TRBV5-3 qualifies as an ORF whose function is uncertain. Trimming cost V 1 base and J 9 bases, with 14 bases left between them. The CDR3 loop spans 14 amino acids. CDR3 residues: CARSLTGSFGEQFF. The CDR3 DNA reads as TGTGCCAGAAGCTTGACAGGGAGCTTTGGTGAGCAGTTCTTC.

J is TRBJ1-5 and V is TRBV28; no reliable D call. Looked up from germline, CDR1 is MDHEN and CDR2 is SYDVKM. The CDR3 has 16 amino acids. Deletions cut 3 bases from V and 0 bases from J, with 12 bases between. The chain's CDR3 is CASSFRERYSNQPQHF. Here the CDR3 DNA reads TGTGCCAGCAGTTTTCGTGAGAGGTATAGCAATCAGCCCCAGCATTTT.

The table lists this clone with a few counts. The chain employs TRBV7-3 and TRBJ1-1; 8 nucleotides match TRBD1. CDR1 SGHTA and CDR2 FQGTGA come from the germline V gene. V trimming: 5 bases; J trimming: 5 bases; junction bases outside the gene matches: 10. The CDR3 length is 15 residues. In DNA form, the CDR3 reads TGTGCCAGCAGCCCAGCCGGACAGGGTGGGACTGAAGCTTTCTTT. Residues: CASSPAGQGGTEAFF.

This chain joins TRBV30 and TRBJ1-1, with 7 nucleotides matching TRBD1. From germline, CDR1 is GTSNPN and CDR2 SVGIG (reference sequence). There are 13 residues in the CDR3. J lost 1 base, V lost 4 bases, and 3 bases had no gene match. CDR3 sequence: CAWTDRENTEAFF. The CDR3 region has the DNA TGTGCCTGGACCGACAGGGAGAACACTGAAGCTTTCTTT.

As concerns this clone: Germline and junction disagree at one end, which may indicate a read error. The same CDR3 is also encoded by other DNA sequences in this sample. The V gene is TRBV30, the J gene TRBJ2-3; D ambiguous. From germline, CDR1 is GTSNPN and CDR2 SVGIG (reference sequence). This CDR3 region has 12 residues. Here the CDR3 reads CAWTPSLDTQYF. The CDR3 coding sequence is TGCGCCTGGACCCCCTCCTTAGATACGCAGTATTTT. Looking up the rest from reference TRBV30 and TRBJ2-3 gives the full variable domain: SQTIHQWPATLVQPVGSPLSLECTVEGTSNPNLYWYRQAAGRGLQLLFYSVGIGQISSEVPQNLSASRPQDRQFILSSKKLLLSDSGFYLCAWTPSLDTQYFGPGTRLTVL.

The CDR3 coding sequence is TGTGCCAGCTCCATGGGGGGACTAGCGGGGGGGCCAGAGACCCAGTACTTC. This gives the protein CASSMGGLAGGPETQYF. The V call is TRBV7-2, the J call TRBJ2-5; 16 bases map to TRBD2. CDR1 SGHTA and CDR2 FQGNSA come from the germline V gene. Trimming at V came to 8 bases and at J to 4 bases, leaving 10 bases not matched to a gene. The CDR3 length is 17 residues.

The chain employs TRBV9 and TRBJ2-2; unclear D gene. Deletions cut 5 bases from V and 6 bases from J, with 17 bases between. This CDR3 has 15 residues. Germline CDR1 reads SGDLS; CDR2 reads YYNGEE. CDR3 in DNA: TGTGCCAGCAGATTGGAAGATGCGGTGCCCGGGGAGCTGTTTTTT. It translates to CASRLEDAVPGELFF.

The rearrangement links TRBV6-1 to TRBJ1-1; weak D call: TRBD1 (6 bases). The V and J ends lost 2 bases and 10 bases respectively, with 14 bases between them. The CDR3 totals 13 residues. The germline V gene has CDR1 MNHNS and CDR2 SASEGT. The CDR3 DNA is TGTGCCAGCAGTGAATCACAGGGTGTACGAGCTTTCTTT. As protein: CASSESQGVRAFF.

J is TRBJ2-1 and V is TRBV19, with D unresolved. Germline CDR1 and CDR2: LNHDA and SQIVND (reference sequence). Trimming removed 6 bases from V and 0 bases from J, with 6 bases in between. The CDR3 extends over 13 amino acids. CDR3 sequence (DNA): TGTGCCAGTAGAGAGAGCTCCTACAATGAGCAGTTCTTC. Its protein is CASRESSYNEQFF. The whole variable domain, remainder taken from reference TRBV19 and TRBJ2-1, is DGGITQSPKYLFRKEGQNVTLSCEQNLNHDAMYWYRQDPGQGLRLIYYSQIVNDFQKGDIAEGYSVSREKKESFPLTVTSAQKNPTAFYLCASRESSYNEQFFGPGTRLTVL.

The rearrangement links TRBV7-2 to TRBJ2-7; the D gene is possibly TRBD2 (6 bases). Germline assignment: CDR1 SGHTA and CDR2 FQGNSA. The CDR3 has 14 amino acids. V was shortened by 1 base and J by 5 bases, with 12 bases between the two germline ends. The CDR3 here is CASSLVGREDEQYF. The DNA of the CDR3 is TGTGCCAGCAGCTTAGTTGGCAGGGAGGACGAGCAGTACTTC.

This clone was counted a single time. The chain is built from TRBV28 and TRBJ1-1; no firm D call. Trimming pared 6 bases from V and 0 bases from J, leaving 11 bases between. The CDR3 is 14 amino acids. Germline CDR1 reads MDHEN; CDR2 reads SYDVKM. The CDR3 DNA reads as TGTGCCAGCAGCTTTGTAGTCTTGAACACTGAAGCTTTCTTT. Its protein is CASSFVVLNTEAFF.

V and J are TRBV7-9 and TRBJ2-7; 12 bases match TRBD1. The CDR3 contains 15 residues. The V and J ends lost 5 bases and 0 bases, in that order; junction bases with no gene match: 2. From germline, CDR1 is SEHNR and CDR2 FQNEAQ (reference sequence). CDR3 DNA sequence: TGTGCCAGCAGCCCGGGACAGGGGGCCTCCTACGAGCAGTACTTC. Translating gives CASSPGQGASYEQYF.

The V call is TRBV5-5, the J call TRBJ1-1, with 9 bases identical to TRBD1. The CDR3 is made up of 15 amino acids. Germline CDR1 SGHKS, CDR2 YYEKEE (reference sequence). V was clipped by 3 bases and J by 1 base; unmatched bases: 4. The CDR3 bases are TGTGCCAGCAGCTCCGGGACAGGGAGGAACACTGAAGCTTTCTTT. This translates into CASSSGTGRNTEAFF.

A few counts support this clone. The rearrangement links TRBV10-3 to TRBJ2-1; 8 positions match TRBD2. Germline V gene lookup returns CDR1 ENHRY and CDR2 SYGVKD. The CDR3 length is 15 residues. V lost 2 bases and J lost 0; bases outside the gene matches: 0. The CDR3 bases are TGTGCCATCAGTGAGACTAGCGGCTCCTACAATGAGCAGTTCTTC. Translating it yields CAISETSGSYNEQFF.